The 5 T cell receptor beta chains in this list originate from one sample, sequenced in a study of blood T cell repertoires in COVID-19 (dated by TCRdb to the early 2020s). The method behind the library was the immunoSEQ multiplex PCR assay. Here the immuneACCESS table is served through TCRdb, limited to in-frame sequences with V and J called. Missing clones are a known gap in these copies; in checked studies unresolved V genes cover under half, and the rest lacks a known reason. Counted in this sample were 320,000 or so clones; roughly nine tenths of them appeared once. Around 4.8% of the sample is held by the ten biggest clonotypes. Sequencing was performed on PBMCs or T cells enriched from blood (not recorded which). Every receptor here comes from a man aged 55-75 years who had recovered from COVID-19.

This clone occurred many times. This sample also contains other DNA sequences that code for the same CDR3. V and J are TRBV7-9 and TRBJ2-1, with D possibly TRBD1 on 6 matching bases. The CDR3 runs 12 residues. Trimming cost V 4 bases and J 7 bases, with 8 bases left between them. In germline, CDR1 is SEHNR, CDR2 FQNEAQ (reference sequence). CDR3 sequence (DNA): TGTGCCAGCAGCTACAGGGCTAATGAGCAGTTCTTC. It codes for CASSYRANEQFF.

The chain combines TRBV19 with TRBJ2-1, with 7 bases identical to TRBD2. This CDR3 comprises 14 residues. Germline-derived CDR1 and CDR2 are LNHDA and SQIVND (reference sequence). The V segment lost 0 bases and the J segment 9 bases; nucleotides outside the gene matches: 5. The CDR3 loop reads CASSIDGRGTEQFF. CDR3 bases: TGTGCCAGTAGTATAGATGGGAGGGGCACTGAGCAGTTCTTC.

The J gene is TRBJ1-1, the V gene TRBV7-9; no definite D call. CDR1 and CDR2 from the germline V gene are SEHNR and FQNEAQ (reference sequence). CDR3 length: 13 residues. Trimming removed 1 base at V and 1 base at J, with 4 bases between. The CDR3 coding sequence is TGTGCCAGCAGCTTAGTCGGGAACACTGAAGCTTTCTTT. The encoded protein is CASSLVGNTEAFF.

As to this clone: The same CDR3 also results from other DNA sequences found in this sample. The V gene is TRBV2, the J gene TRBJ2-5; 9 bases match TRBD2. The length of the CDR3 is 15 residues. Germline CDR1 reads SNHLY; CDR2 reads FYNNEI. J gave up 5 bases and V 6 bases, and 10 bases lay outside the gene matches. The CDR3, as DNA: TGTGCCAGCAGCGGTCTAGCGGCGGGGGGGGAGACCCAGTACTTC. Translating it yields CASSGLAAGGETQYF.

The chain recombines TRBV25-1 with TRBJ2-3; 12 nucleotides agree with TRBD1. Germline lookup yields CDR1 MGHDK and CDR2 SYGVNS. Germline trimming cut 0 bases from V and 6 bases from J; bases unmatched to any gene: 7. The CDR3 extends over 17 amino acids. As DNA, the CDR3 is TGTGCCAGCAGTGAATATCCGGGACAGGGGGCGCATGATACGCAGTATTTT. Translation gives CASSEYPGQGAHDTQYF.